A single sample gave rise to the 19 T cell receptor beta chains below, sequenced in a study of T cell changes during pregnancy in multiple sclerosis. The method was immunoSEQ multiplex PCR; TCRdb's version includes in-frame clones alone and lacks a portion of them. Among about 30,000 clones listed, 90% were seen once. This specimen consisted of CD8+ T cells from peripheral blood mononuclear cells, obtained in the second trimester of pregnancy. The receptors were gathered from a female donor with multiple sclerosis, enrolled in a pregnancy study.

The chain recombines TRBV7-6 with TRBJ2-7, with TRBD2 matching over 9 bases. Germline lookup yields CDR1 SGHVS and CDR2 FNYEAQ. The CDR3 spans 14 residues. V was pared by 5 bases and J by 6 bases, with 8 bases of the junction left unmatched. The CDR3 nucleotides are TGTGCCAGCAGCCCCGCTAGCGGGATCAGCGAGCAGTACTTC. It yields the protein CASSPASGISEQYF.

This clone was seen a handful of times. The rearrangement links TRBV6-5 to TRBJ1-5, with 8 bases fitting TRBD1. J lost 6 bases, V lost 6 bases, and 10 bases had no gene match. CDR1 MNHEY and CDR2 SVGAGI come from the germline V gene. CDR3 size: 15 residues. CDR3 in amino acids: CASRINQGAVQPQHF. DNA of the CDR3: TGTGCCAGCAGAATTAACCAGGGGGCTGTTCAGCCCCAGCATTTT.

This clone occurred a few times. The CDR3 coding sequence is TGTGCCAGCTCACCGCACCACAGGGTTCAGCCCCAGCATTTT. It codes for CASSPHHRVQPQHF. The J gene is TRBJ1-5, the V gene TRBV18; tentatively, D is TRBD1 (6 bases). The CDR3 length is 14 residues. Trimming removed 3 bases at V and 6 bases at J, with 12 bases between. CDR1 KGHSH and CDR2 LQKENI come from the germline V gene.

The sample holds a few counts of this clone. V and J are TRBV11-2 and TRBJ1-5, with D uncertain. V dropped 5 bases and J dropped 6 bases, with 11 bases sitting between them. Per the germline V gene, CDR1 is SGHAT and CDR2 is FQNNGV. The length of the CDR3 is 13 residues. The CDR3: CASSRTEGQPQHF. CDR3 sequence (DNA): TGTGCCAGCAGCCGCACGGAGGGTCAGCCCCAGCATTTT.

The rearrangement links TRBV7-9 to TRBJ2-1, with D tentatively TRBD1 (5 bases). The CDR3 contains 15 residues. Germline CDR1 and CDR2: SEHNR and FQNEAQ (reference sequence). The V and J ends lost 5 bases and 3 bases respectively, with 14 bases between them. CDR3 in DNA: TGTGCCAGCAGCCCCGCAGTAGGGGACTACAATGAGCAGTTCTTC. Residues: CASSPAVGDYNEQFF.

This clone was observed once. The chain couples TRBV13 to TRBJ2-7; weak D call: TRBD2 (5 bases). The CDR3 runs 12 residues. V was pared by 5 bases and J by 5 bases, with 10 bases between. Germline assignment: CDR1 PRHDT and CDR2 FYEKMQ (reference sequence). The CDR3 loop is CASSRGRNEQYF. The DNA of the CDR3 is TGTGCCAGCAGCCGAGGGAGAAACGAGCAGTACTTC.

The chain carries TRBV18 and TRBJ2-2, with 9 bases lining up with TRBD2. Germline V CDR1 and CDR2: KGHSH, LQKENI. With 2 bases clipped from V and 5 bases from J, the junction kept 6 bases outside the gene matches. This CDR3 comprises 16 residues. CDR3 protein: CASSPGLAGITGELFF. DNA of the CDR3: TGTGCCAGCTCACCAGGGCTAGCGGGAATTACCGGGGAGCTGTTTTTT.

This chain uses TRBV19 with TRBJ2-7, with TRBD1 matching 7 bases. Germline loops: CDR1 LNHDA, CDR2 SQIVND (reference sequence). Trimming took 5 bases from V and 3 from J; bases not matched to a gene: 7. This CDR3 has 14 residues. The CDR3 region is CASSSPGQNYEQYF. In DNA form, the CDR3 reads TGTGCCAGTAGTTCCCCGGGACAGAACTACGAGCAGTACTTC.

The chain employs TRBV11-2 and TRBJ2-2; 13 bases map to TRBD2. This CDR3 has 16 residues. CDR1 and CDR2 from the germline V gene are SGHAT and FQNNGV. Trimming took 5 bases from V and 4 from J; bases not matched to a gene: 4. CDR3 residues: CASSRLAGGRTGELFF. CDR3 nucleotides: TGTGCCAGCAGCCGACTAGCGGGAGGCCGCACCGGGGAGCTGTTTTTT.

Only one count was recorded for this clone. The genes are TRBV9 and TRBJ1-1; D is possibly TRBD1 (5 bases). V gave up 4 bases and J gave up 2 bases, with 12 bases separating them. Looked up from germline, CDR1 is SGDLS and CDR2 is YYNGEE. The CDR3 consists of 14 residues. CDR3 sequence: CASSPMGPNTEAFF. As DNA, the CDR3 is TGTGCCAGCAGCCCCATGGGGCCAAACACTGAAGCTTTCTTT. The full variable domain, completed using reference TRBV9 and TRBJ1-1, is DSGVTQTPKHLITATGQRVTLRCSPRSGDLSVYWYQQSLDQGLQFLIQYYNGEERAKGNILERFSAQQFPDLHSELNLSSLELGDSALYFCASSPMGPNTEAFFGQGTRLTVV.

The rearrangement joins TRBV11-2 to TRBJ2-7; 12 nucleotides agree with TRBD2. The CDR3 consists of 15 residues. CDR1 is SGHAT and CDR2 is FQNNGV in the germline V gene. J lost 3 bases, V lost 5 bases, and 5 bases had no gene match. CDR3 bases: TGTGCCAGCAGCGATATGACTAGCGGGAGCTACGAGCAGTACTTC. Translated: CASSDMTSGSYEQYF.

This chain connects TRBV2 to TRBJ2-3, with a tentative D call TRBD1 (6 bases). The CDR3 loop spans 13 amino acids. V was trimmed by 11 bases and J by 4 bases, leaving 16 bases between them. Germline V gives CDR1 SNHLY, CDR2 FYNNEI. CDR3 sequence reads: CAVRTDGADTQYF. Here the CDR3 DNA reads TGTGCCGTTCGGACAGACGGGGCAGATACGCAGTATTTT.

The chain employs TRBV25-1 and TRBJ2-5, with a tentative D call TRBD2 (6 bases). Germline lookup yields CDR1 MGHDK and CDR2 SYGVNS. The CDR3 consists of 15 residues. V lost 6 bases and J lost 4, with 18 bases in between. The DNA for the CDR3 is TGTGCCAGCAGAACCGGGCCCGGGGGAGGAGAGACCCAGTACTTC. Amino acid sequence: CASRTGPGGGETQYF.

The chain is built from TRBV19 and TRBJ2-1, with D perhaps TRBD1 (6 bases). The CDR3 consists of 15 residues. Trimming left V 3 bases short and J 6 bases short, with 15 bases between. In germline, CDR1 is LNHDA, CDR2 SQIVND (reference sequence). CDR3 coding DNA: TGTGCCAGTAGTATTTCGGCAGGGGAAGGCAATGAGCAGTTCTTC. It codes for CASSISAGEGNEQFF. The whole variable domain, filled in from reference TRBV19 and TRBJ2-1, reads DGGITQSPKYLFRKEGQNVTLSCEQNLNHDAMYWYRQDPGQGLRLIYYSQIVNDFQKGDIAEGYSVSREKKESFPLTVTSAQKNPTAFYLCASSISAGEGNEQFFGPGTRLTVL.

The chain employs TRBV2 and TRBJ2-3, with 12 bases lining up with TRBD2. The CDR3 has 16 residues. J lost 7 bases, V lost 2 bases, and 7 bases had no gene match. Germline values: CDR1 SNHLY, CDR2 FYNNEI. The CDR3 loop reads CASSERLAGVINTQYF. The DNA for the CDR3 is TGTGCCAGCAGTGAAAGACTAGCGGGAGTTATAAATACGCAGTATTTT.

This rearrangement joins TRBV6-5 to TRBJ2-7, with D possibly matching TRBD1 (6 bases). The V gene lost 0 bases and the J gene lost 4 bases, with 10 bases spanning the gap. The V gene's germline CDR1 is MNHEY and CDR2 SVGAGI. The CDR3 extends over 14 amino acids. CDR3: CASSYSWQGYEQYF. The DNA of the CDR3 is TGTGCCAGCAGTTACTCGTGGCAGGGGTACGAGCAGTACTTC.

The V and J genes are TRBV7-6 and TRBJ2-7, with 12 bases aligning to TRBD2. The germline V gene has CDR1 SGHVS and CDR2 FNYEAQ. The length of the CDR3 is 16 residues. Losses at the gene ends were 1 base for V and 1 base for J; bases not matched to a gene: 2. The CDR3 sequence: CASSLGTSGTSYEQYF. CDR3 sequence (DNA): TGTGCCAGCAGCTTAGGGACTAGCGGGACTTCCTACGAGCAGTACTTC.

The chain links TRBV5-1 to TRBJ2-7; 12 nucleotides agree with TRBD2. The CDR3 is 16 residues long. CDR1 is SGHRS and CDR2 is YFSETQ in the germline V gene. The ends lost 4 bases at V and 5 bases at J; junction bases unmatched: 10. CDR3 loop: CASSPDLTSGSNEQYF. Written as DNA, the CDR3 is TGCGCCAGCAGCCCCGATTTGACTAGCGGGAGTAACGAGCAGTACTTC.

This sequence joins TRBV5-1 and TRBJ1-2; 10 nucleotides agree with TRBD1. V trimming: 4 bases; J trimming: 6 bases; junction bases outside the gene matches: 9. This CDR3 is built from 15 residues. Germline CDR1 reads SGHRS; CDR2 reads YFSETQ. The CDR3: CASSPGTGVLDGYTF. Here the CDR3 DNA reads TGCGCCAGCAGCCCCGGGACAGGGGTGTTAGATGGCTACACCTTC.